The next 3 T cell receptor beta chains were all read from a single sample in a study of T cell responses to AZD1222 COVID-19 vaccine. The method was immunoSEQ multiplex PCR; TCRdb's version includes in-frame clones alone and lacks a portion of them. The profile covers some 140,000 clones, with roughly 90% appearing a single time and approximately 20% taken by the ten largest. This specimen was peripheral blood, taken on day 0 of AZD1222 vaccination. The receptors were sampled from an adult in good health.

This clone was seen just once. This chain joins TRBV7-2 and TRBJ1-1, with 9 nucleotides matching TRBD1. Per germline, CDR1 SGHTA and CDR2 FQGNSA. With 3 bases clipped from V and 6 bases from J, the junction kept 11 bases outside the gene matches. The CDR3 has 16 amino acids. The CDR3 nucleotides are TGTGCCAGCAGCTTTCCCCCGGGACAGGGAGGGCCTGAAGCTTTCTTT. It yields the protein CASSFPPGQGGPEAFF.

The chain carries TRBV7-6 and TRBJ2-2, with a possible D match to TRBD2 (6 bases). Trimming cost V 5 bases and J 1 base, with 11 bases left between them. The CDR3 consists of 15 residues. Germline V gene data show CDR1 as SGHVS and CDR2 as FNYEAQ. The CDR3 protein is CASSPRLENTGELFF. The CDR3 DNA reads TGTGCCAGCAGCCCCCGACTAGAGAACACCGGGGAGCTGTTTTTT.

The genes are TRBV19 and TRBJ1-2; D gene uncertain. In germline, CDR1 is LNHDA, CDR2 SQIVND (reference sequence). The CDR3 totals 13 residues. V gave up 10 bases and J gave up 0 bases, with 12 bases separating them. Here the CDR3 DNA reads TGTGCCACCTCCGGAGTCCCTAACTATGGCTACACCTTC. It encodes CATSGVPNYGYTF.